Given below is one T cell receptor beta chain in context. What it binds is unknown. With 60 Vbeta and 13 Jbeta primers, the PCR was carried out. Profiled with immunoSEQ multiplex PCR; TCRdb holds only in-frame clones, not every one. The sample lists roughly 150,000 clones, approximately 85% occurring once. The sample is drawn from a study of cytomegalovirus exposure and HLA in healthy donors. Overall study results and limits: There were some public TCRs occurring in many donors, but most TCR sequences were rare.

Sequenced input: PBMCs. The source is a woman under 30 in good health and CMV-seronegative.

CDR3: CASSQDSSKPQHF. The CDR3 DNA reads TGTGCCAGCAGCCAAGATTCGAGTAAGCCCCAGCATTTT. The V and J genes are TRBV4-2 and TRBJ1-5; no clear D gene. The CDR3 is 13 residues long. Trimming pared 0 bases from V and 8 bases from J, leaving 8 bases between. Looked up from germline, CDR1 is LGHNA and CDR2 is YNFKEQ.